This T cell receptor beta chain was sequenced in a study of T cells after yellow fever vaccination. In regard to this clonotype: Its antigen is as yet unknown.

CDR3 length equals 19 residues. Looked up from germline, CDR1 is MNHEY and CDR2 is SVGAGI. The V end lost 0 bases, the J end lost 5 bases, and 23 bases lay between the germline ends. MiXCR, run by TCRdb on the 5' RACE reads, gives a single entry per CDR3 protein. The table lists some 350,000 distinct CDR3 sequences, approximately 4% of them singletons. Whole-study results and caveats: Abundant bulk-derived clonotypes could contaminate FACS-sorted repertoires. Clonotypes appearing in both CD4 and CD8 compartments existed, and their share was small.

The TCR originated in a young man who received the YFV17D yellow fever vaccine. Sequencing was performed on PBMCs, taken 5 days after the yellow fever booster vaccination. The V call is TRBV6-5, the J call TRBJ2-1, with a weak D call TRBD1 (6 bases). CDR3 sequence reads: CASSYSLFRGLGTNNEQFF. The CDR3 nucleotides are TGTGCCAGCAGTTACTCTCTCTTTAGGGGCCTGGGGACAAACAATGAGCAGTTCTTC.